This T cell receptor (beta chain) was captured in a study of blood T cell repertoires in COVID-19. Method: immunoSEQ multiplex PCR; TCRdb's copy keeps in-frame clones and lacks some. The sample includes a few hundred thousand clones, 75% to 90% seen only once; the top ten take 2% to 3%. All enrollees were about 18 to 90 years old and from about two dozen US areas. Trimming took off 1 base at V and 1 base at J, with 11 bases between the two ends. From germline, CDR1 is SGHRS and CDR2 YFSETQ. The CDR3 is 15 amino acids. Material: PBMCs or T cells enriched from blood (not recorded which). J is TRBJ2-5 and V is TRBV5-1; tentatively, D is TRBD2 (6 bases). This sequence was found in a woman under 30 who had recovered from COVID-19. The CDR3 spells CASSLFRGTQETQYF. The CDR3 DNA is TGCGCCAGCAGCTTGTTTCGGGGGACCCAAGAGACCCAGTACTTC.